This TCR beta chain was retrieved from a study of identical twins. The CDR3 is 14 residues long. The germline CDR1 and CDR2 sequences are DFQATT and SNEGSKA (reference sequence). TCRdb recomputed calls from the 5' RACE reads with MiXCR, one row per CDR3 protein. Of 1.5 million to 2 million distinct CDR3 sequences in the sample, roughly a third were seen once. The TCR originated in a newborn girl in good health. The genes are TRBV20-1 and TRBJ1-2; TRBD1 matches 10 bases. The sample was cord blood. CDR3 in DNA: TGCAGGGGAGGACAGGGGGGTTCTAACTATGGCTACACCTTC. Residues: CRGGQGGSNYGYTF.